Below, 6 T cell receptor beta chains from the same sample are listed, as sequenced in a study of identical twins. Via MiXCR, TCRdb re-called the 5' RACE reads, giving one row per CDR3 protein. Here the sample spans 1.5 million to 2 million distinct CDR3 sequences, around 29% being singletons. The specimen was cord blood. The receptors were gathered from a newborn girl in good health.

This sequence joins TRBV11-2 and TRBJ2-7; D not resolved. The germline V gene encodes CDR1 SGHAT and CDR2 FQNNGV. CDR3 length: 14 residues. V was pared by 1 base and J by 2 bases, with 9 bases between. In DNA, the CDR3 is TGTGCCAGCAGCTTAGGGGCCAAGACCTACGAGCAGTACTTC. The encoded protein is CASSLGAKTYEQYF.

The table lists this clonotype with a few counts. The rearrangement links TRBV11-1 to TRBJ2-5; D remains unclear. The CDR3 loop spans 15 amino acids. Per the germline V gene, CDR1 is SGHAT and CDR2 is FQDESV (reference sequence). The ends were cut back, 4 bases at V and 4 bases at J, with 16 bases in the middle. The CDR3 sequence is CASSSSGYVGETQYF. The CDR3 DNA follows: TGTGCCAGCAGCTCTAGTGGGTATGTCGGAGAGACCCAGTACTTC.

The V call is TRBV28, the J call TRBJ2-7; TRBD2 matches at 7 bases. The CDR3 totals 11 residues. Germline values: CDR1 MDHEN, CDR2 SYDVKM. V lost 8 bases and J lost 7; bases outside the gene matches: 5. CDR3 DNA sequence: TGTGCCAGCTGGGGGGGAGCTGAGCAGTACTTC. It translates to CASWGGAEQYF. Full variable domain (rest looked up from reference TRBV28 and TRBJ2-7): DVKVTQSSRYLVKRTGEKVFLECVQDMDHENMFWYRQDPGLGLRLIYFSYDVKMKEKGDIPEGYSVSREKKERFSLILESASTNQTSMYLCASWGGAEQYFGPGTRLTVT.

This clonotype has a handful of counts. V gene TRBV5-1 combines with J gene TRBJ2-7; 8 positions agree with TRBD2. The V segment lost 5 bases and the J segment 3 bases; nucleotides outside the gene matches: 7. The CDR3 extends over 14 amino acids. Germline assignment: CDR1 SGHRS and CDR2 YFSETQ. The CDR3: CASRSTGTSYEQYF. The CDR3 coding sequence is TGCGCCAGCAGATCTACCGGGACTAGCTACGAGCAGTACTTC. Full variable domain (rest looked up from reference TRBV5-1 and TRBJ2-7): KAGVTQTPRYLIKTRGQQVTLSCSPISGHRSVSWYQQTPGQGLQFLFEYFSETQRNKGNFPGRFSGRQFSNSRSEMNVSTLELGDSALYLCASRSTGTSYEQYFGPGTRLTVT.

This clonotype showed up just once. The rearrangement joins TRBV7-9 to TRBJ2-6; D is possibly TRBD2 (6 bases). Germline V CDR1 and CDR2: SEHNR, FQNEAQ (reference sequence). This CDR3 contains 17 residues. Trimming removed 1 base at V and 2 bases at J, with 12 bases between. For the CDR3, the DNA is TGTGCCAGCAGCTTAGTTGGAGGGGAGGCTGGGGCCAACGTCCTGACTTTC. Protein product: CASSLVGGEAGANVLTF.

The chain combines TRBV6-1 with TRBJ1-2; 9 bases line up with TRBD1. The CDR3 has 15 residues. The germline V gene has CDR1 MNHNS and CDR2 SASEGT. V lost 5 bases, J lost 8 bases, and 12 bases stayed unmatched. CDR3 DNA: TGTGCCAGCAGTACACCCGGGACAGGGCGAGGGGGCTACACCTTC. As protein: CASSTPGTGRGGYTF.